Detailed here is one TCR beta chain. This specimen comes from a study of blood T cell repertoires in COVID-19. Overall study: Sites in the United States, Italy and Spain provided acute and convalescent COVID-19 samples. In each case, the material was cDNA or gDNA derived from T cells, B-cell-depleted T cells, or PBMCs.

V was cut by 4 bases and J by 7 bases, with 17 bases left in between. The CDR3 extends over 15 amino acids. CDR1 is SNHLY, CDR2 FYNNEI, per germline. In the source study's methods: The assay estimated nucleated cells by amplifying reference gene primers. TCRdb keeps only in-frame clones here, not all; method: immunoSEQ multiplex PCR. Clone size and the V and J calls come from that table; the DNA yielded D and trimming. The sample yields about 120,000 clones, about 89% seen once. Input material: peripheral blood. This clonotype was obtained from a woman aged 70-85 years with acute or convalescent COVID-19. This sequence joins TRBV2 and TRBJ2-4; TRBD2 might be the D (7 bases). The CDR3 sequence is CASSVGRGAANIQYF. The CDR3 DNA reads as TGTGCCAGCAGTGTCGGTCGGGGGGCGGCGAACATTCAGTACTTC.